According to its frequency, the clone carrying this T cell receptor beta chain is medium-sized. Its antigen is unidentified. CDR1 and CDR2 (germline): SGHNT, YYREEE (reference sequence). The CDR3 covers 17 residues. These data originate in a study of CXCR3-negative and CXCR3-positive naive CD8 T cells. Cells that were CD45RO-CCR7+CD27+CD95- constituted naive CD8+ T cells. Study-level points and caveats: Against CXCR3-negative naive cells, CXCR3-positive naive cells showed more hydrophobic TRB CDR3s. Surface CD5 looked about the same in the naive subsets, so the authors worked out TCR strength from TRB CDR3 properties. Relative to memory CD8+ cells, whose diversity was much lower, both naive subsets had comparably high diversity. Naive CXCR3-negative and CXCR3-positive cells had similar TRBV-TRBJ usage; memory differed.

Through 5' RACE with UMI labels, the TRB cDNA libraries were prepared. TCRdb reprocessed the 5' RACE reads and reports one entry per CDR3 protein, with no DNA. The sample table includes about 5,800 distinct CDR3 sequences. The sequencing sample was made of naive CXCR3+ CD8+ T cells from blood. Regarding subset: CD45RO-CCR7+CD27+CD95- naive CD8+ T cells expressing CXCR3 (TNR3+). The sequence was obtained from a human donor in good health. Some clones in this sample may be carry-over from other donors' samples. The chain recombines TRBV5-4 with TRBJ2-4; TCRdb selects TRBD2, and the lack of DNA leaves this call unchecked. The CDR3 reads CASSLGTSGRAGNIQYF.